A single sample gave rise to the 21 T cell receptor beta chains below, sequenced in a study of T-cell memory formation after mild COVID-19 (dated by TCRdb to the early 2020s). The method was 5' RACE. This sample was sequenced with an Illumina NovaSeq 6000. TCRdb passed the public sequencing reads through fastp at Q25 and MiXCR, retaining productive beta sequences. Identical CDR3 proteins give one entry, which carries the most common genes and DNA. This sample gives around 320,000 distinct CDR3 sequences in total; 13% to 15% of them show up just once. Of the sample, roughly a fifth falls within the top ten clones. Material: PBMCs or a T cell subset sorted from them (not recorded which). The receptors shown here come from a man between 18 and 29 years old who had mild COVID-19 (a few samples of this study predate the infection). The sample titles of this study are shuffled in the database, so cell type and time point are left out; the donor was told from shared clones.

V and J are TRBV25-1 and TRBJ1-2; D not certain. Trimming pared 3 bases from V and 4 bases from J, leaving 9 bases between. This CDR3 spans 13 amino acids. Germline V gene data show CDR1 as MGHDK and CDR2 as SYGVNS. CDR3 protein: CASSDVGPYGYTF. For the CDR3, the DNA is TGTGCCAGCAGTGATGTGGGTCCCTATGGCTACACCTTC.

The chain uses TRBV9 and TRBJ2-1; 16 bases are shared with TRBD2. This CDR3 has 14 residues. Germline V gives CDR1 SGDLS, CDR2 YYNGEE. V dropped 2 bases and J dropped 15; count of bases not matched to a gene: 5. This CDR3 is CASSVGTSGGAGFF. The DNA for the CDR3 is TGTGCCAGCAGCGTCGGGACTAGCGGGGGGGCCGGGTTCTTC.

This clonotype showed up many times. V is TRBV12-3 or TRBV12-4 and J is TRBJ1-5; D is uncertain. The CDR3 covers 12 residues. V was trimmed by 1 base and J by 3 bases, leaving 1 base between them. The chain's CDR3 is CASSLVNQPQHF. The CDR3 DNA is TGTGCCAGCAGTTTAGTCAATCAGCCCCAGCATTTT.

In DNA, the CDR3 is TGCAGTGCTAGAGACCCAAGACAGTTAAGCGGCTACACCTTC. Its translation is CSARDPRQLSGYTF. The V call is TRBV20-1, the J call TRBJ1-2; TRBD1 is a possible D gene (5 bases). The CDR3 has 14 residues. V was pared by 0 bases and J by 8 bases, with 16 bases between. Germline assignment: CDR1 DFQATT and CDR2 SNEGSKA (reference sequence).

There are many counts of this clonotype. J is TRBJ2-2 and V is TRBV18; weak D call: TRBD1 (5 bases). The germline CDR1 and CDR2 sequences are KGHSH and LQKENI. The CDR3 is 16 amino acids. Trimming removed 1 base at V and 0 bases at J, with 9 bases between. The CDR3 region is CASSPRGGANTGELFF. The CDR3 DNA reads TGTGCCAGCTCACCACGGGGCGGTGCGAACACCGGGGAGCTGTTTTTT.

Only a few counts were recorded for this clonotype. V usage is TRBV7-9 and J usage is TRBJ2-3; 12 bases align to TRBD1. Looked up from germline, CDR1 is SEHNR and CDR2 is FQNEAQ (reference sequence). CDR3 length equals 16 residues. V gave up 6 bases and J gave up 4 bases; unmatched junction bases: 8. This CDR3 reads CASSDPGQGAADTQYF. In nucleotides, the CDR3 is TGTGCCAGCAGTGATCCGGGACAGGGGGCGGCAGATACGCAGTATTTT.

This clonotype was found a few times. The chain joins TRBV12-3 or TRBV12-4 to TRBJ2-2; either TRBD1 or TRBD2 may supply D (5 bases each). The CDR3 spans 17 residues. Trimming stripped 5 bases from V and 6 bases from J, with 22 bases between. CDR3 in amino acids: CASSPRRGALGSGELFF. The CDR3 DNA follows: TGTGCCAGCAGTCCCCGTCGAGGGGCTTTAGGATCCGGGGAGCTGTTTTTT.

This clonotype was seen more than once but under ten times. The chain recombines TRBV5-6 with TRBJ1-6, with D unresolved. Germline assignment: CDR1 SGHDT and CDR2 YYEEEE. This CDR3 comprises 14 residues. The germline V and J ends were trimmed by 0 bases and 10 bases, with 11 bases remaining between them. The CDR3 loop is CASSLEVWESPLHF. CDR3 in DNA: TGTGCCAGCAGCTTGGAAGTTTGGGAATCACCCCTCCACTTT.

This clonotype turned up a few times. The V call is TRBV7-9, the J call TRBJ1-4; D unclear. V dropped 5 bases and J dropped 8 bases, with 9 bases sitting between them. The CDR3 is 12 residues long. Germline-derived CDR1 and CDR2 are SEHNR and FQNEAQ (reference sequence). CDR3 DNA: TGTGCCAGCAGCCTCGTACGGGAAAAACTGTTTTTT. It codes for CASSLVREKLFF.

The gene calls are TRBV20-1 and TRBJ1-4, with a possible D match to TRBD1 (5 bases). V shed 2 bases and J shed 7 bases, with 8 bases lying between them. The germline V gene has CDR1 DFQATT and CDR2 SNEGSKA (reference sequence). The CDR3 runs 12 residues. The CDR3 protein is CSARQGFEKLFF. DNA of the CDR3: TGCAGTGCTAGACAGGGTTTTGAAAAACTGTTTTTT.

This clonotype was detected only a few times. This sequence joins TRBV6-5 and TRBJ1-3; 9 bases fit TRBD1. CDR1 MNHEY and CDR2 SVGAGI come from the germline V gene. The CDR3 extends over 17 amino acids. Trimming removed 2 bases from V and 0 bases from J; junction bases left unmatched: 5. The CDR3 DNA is TGTGCCAGCAGTTACGCCGGACAGGGGCGCTCTGGAAACACCATATATTTT. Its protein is CASSYAGQGRSGNTIYF.

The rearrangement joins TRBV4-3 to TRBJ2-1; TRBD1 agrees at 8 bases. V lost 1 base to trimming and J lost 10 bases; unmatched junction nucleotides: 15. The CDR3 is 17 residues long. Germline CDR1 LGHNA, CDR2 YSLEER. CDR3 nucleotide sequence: TGCGCCAGCAGCCAAGGTTGGGGCAGGGGGCTCCGTCAGGAGCAGTTCTTC. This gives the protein CASSQGWGRGLRQEQFF.

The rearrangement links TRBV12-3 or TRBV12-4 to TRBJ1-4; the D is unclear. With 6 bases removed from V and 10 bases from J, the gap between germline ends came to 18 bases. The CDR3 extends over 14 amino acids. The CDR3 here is CASRYTGSSGKLFF. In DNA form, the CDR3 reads TGTGCCAGCAGGTACACGGGGAGCTCGGGAAAACTGTTTTTT.

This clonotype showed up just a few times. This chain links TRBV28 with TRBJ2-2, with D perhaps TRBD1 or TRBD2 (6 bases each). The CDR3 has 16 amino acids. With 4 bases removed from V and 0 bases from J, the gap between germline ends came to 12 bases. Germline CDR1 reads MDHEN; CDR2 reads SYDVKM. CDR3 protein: CASSSGGLSNTGELFF. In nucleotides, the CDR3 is TGTGCCAGCAGTTCCGGGGGCCTTTCGAACACCGGGGAGCTGTTTTTT.

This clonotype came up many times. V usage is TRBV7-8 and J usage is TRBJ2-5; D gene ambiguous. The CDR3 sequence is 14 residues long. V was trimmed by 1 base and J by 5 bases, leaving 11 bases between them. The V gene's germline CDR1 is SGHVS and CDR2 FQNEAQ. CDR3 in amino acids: CASSLGRRRETQYF. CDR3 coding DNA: TGTGCCAGCAGCTTAGGTCGGCGGCGGGAGACCCAGTACTTC.

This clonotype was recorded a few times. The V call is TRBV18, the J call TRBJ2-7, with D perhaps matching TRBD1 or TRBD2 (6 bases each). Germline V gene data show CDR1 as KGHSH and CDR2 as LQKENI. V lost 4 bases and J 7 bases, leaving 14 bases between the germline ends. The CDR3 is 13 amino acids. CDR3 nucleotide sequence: TGTGCCAGCTCACAAGGAGGGGGTGGAGAGCAGTACTTC. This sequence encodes CASSQGGGGEQYF.

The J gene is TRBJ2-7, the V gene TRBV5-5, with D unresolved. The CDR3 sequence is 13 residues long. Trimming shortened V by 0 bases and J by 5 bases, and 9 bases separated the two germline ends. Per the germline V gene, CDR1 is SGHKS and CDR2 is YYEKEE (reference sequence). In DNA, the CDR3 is TGTGCCAGCAGCTTGGTATCCCGGGACGAGCAGTACGTC. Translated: CASSLVSRDEQYV.

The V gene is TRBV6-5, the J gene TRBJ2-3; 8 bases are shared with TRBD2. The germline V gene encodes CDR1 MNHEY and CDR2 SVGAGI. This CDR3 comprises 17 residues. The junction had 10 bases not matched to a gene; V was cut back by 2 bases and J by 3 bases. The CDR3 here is CASSYNWRGERTDTQYF. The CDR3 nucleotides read TGTGCCAGCAGTTACAATTGGCGGGGGGAAAGGACAGATACGCAGTATTTT.

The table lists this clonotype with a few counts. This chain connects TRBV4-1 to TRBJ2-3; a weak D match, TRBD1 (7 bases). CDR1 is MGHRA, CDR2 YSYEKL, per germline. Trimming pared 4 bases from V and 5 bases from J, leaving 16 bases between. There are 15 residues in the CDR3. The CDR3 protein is CASSRRGERVDTQYF. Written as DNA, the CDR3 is TGCGCCAGCAGCCGCAGGGGGGAGAGGGTAGATACGCAGTATTTT.

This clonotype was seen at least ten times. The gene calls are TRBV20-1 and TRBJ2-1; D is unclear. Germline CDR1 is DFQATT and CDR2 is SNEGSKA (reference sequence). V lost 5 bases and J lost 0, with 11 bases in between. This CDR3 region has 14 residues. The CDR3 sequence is CSAWTASSYNEQFF. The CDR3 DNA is TGCAGTGCTTGGACGGCTAGCTCCTACAATGAGCAGTTCTTC.

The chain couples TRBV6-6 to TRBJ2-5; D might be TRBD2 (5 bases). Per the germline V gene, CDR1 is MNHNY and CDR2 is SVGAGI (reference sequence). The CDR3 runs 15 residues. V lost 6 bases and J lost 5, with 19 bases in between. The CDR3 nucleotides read TGTGCCAGCAGCCGACGTGTAACGGGGTCGGAGACCCAGTACTTC. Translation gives CASSRRVTGSETQYF.